This is a list of T cell receptor beta chains from one sample in a study of blood T cell repertoires in COVID-19. TCRdb keeps only in-frame clones here, not all; method: immunoSEQ multiplex PCR. The table has roughly 100,000 clones, roughly 90% seen once; the top ten hold around 3.9%. The sequenced sample consisted of peripheral blood. The receptor source for this set is a human donor with COVID-19, enrolled during active disease. The donor label of this sample is uncertain. CDR3s include the opening cysteine and the closing phenylalanine or tryptophan.

TRBV10-1,CATQRDGGYNSPLHF
TRBV3-1/TRBV3-2,CASSPPGQMNEKLFF
TRBV11-2,CASSLVGNYGYTF
TRBV5-4,CASSLLLGLDTGELFF
TRBV6-5,CASSSFRGTEAFF
TRBV5-4,CASSLDPQGETQYF
TRBV9,CASSVEAGNAYEQYF
TRBV5-6,CASSLAGAQYTGELFF
TRBV11-1,CASSFGGTGNTIYF
TRBV7-2,CASSPSPGGNTIYF
TRBV7-9,CASSWLGQQETQYF
TRBV19,CASTDRGLATNEKLFF
TRBV14,CASSGQRGKAFF
TRBV6-5,CASGLAGVLEQYF
TRBV7-9,CASSRGSELGELFF
TRBV19,CASSIDRRAWGNQPQHF
TRBV25-1,CASSHSRGTSGGNEQFF
TRBV5-1,CASSWNRDSGELFF
TRBV9,CASSERGQGYEQYF
TRBV5-6,CASSLQQGGNTF
TRBV2,CASRTGVSMNTGELFF
TRBV11-1,CASSPDRGNEQYF
TRBV7-7,CASSLGWGPGANVLTF
TRBV27,CASSIGTGEPGELFF
TRBV27,CASSSLYRGRVAGANVLTF
TRBV7-2,CASSFYGGTEAFF
TRBV27,CASSYAGSSYEQYF
TRBV27,CASSSRYDSSPLHF
TRBV2,CASARGTQEQFF
TRBV12-3/TRBV12-4,CASSLGPEAFF
TRBV7-2,CASSLEGTTSYEQYF
TRBV19,CASSIRDSSNTEAFF
TRBV4-1,CASSLLPHPGNTIYF
TRBV3-1/TRBV3-2,CASSQGRGTGELFF
TRBV18,CASSPSGGSDEQYF
TRBV5-1,CASSVQGADEKLFF
TRBV24-1,CATSVRGNQPQHF
TRBV29-1,CSVHPGGLYNEQFF
TRBV3-1/TRBV3-2,CASSTRTGSYGYTF
TRBV29-1,CSVGGQGYYGYTF
TRBV19,CASSRQGAVTPAQETQYF
TRBV5-4,CASSSGLAGGETQYF
TRBV9,CASSVFDTPGNSPLHF
TRBV11-2,CASRPLTGTGVRTGELFF
TRBV6-5,CASQPRDRVGGGEYF
TRBV6-1,CASSVQAGLSTDTQYF
TRBV6-1,CASSAGTGYVTYEQYF
TRBV6-6,CASRSQGPNTEAFF
TRBV18,CASSPSTGNYGYTF
TRBV19,CASSAGTDSYEQYF
TRBV11-3,CASSETVNLYNEQFF
TRBV7-6,CASSLTTSSYNEQFF
TRBV11-3,CASSLGLAGGPFPYEQYF